Sequencing of this T cell receptor (beta chain) was carried out in a study of blood T cell repertoires in COVID-19. Trimming shortened V by 1 base and J by 3 bases, and 16 bases separated the two germline ends. In germline, CDR1 is MGHRA, CDR2 YSYEKL. The CDR3 length is 17 residues. Profiling relied on immunoSEQ multiplex PCR, and the TCRdb table lists in-frame clones only, not all of them. Seen here are approximately 70,000 clones, under 95% observed once, and the top ten hold around 4.9%. The sequencing input was peripheral blood. This clonotype was obtained from a woman aged 55-70 years with active COVID-19. This chain uses TRBV4-1 with TRBJ1-5; no clear D. The chain's CDR3 is CASSQGFPGSFNQPQHF. For the CDR3, the DNA is TGCGCCAGCAGCCAAGGGTTCCCCGGGTCCTTCAATCAGCCCCAGCATTTT.